This T cell receptor (beta chain) is drawn from a study of CD8+ T cells in alopecia areata. The treatment here: oral pan-JAK inhibitor, 5-10 mg twice daily. The CDR3 spans 11 residues. Germline V gives CDR1 SQVTM, CDR2 ANQGSEA. Trimming shortened V by 4 bases and J by 6 bases, and 9 bases separated the two germline ends. RNA, once extracted, was reverse transcribed into cDNA for use as the sequencing template. Sequenced by immunoSEQ multiplex PCR; TCRdb stores in-frame clones only, minus some. The sample lists fewer than 150,000 clones, around four fifths occurring once. This TCR was sampled from a human donor with alopecia areata. V usage is TRBV29-1 and J usage is TRBJ1-1, with D unresolved. The sequenced sample was CD8+ T cells sorted from blood, obtained at week 4, from a patient treated with tofacitinib. CDR3 bases: TGCAGCGTTGTGGGTGCCCCTGAAGCTTTCTTT. Residues: CSVVGAPEAFF. Combining the CDR3 with reference TRBV29-1 and TRBJ1-1 gives the whole variable domain SAVISQKPSRDICQRGTSLTIQCQVDSQVTMMFWYRQQPGQSLTLIATANQGSEATYESGFVIDKFPISRPNLTFSTLTVSNMSPEDSSIYLCSVVGAPEAFFGQGTRLTVV.